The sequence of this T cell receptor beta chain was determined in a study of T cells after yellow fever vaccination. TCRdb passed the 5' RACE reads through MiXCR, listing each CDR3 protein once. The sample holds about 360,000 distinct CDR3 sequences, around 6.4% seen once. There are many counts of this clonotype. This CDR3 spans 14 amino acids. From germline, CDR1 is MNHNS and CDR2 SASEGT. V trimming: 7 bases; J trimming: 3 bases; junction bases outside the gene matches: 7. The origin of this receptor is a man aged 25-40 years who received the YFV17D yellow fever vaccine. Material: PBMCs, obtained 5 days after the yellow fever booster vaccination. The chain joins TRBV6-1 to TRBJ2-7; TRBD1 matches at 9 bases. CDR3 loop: CASKPGTGIYEQYF. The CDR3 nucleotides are TGTGCCAGCAAGCCCGGGACAGGGATCTACGAGCAGTACTTC.